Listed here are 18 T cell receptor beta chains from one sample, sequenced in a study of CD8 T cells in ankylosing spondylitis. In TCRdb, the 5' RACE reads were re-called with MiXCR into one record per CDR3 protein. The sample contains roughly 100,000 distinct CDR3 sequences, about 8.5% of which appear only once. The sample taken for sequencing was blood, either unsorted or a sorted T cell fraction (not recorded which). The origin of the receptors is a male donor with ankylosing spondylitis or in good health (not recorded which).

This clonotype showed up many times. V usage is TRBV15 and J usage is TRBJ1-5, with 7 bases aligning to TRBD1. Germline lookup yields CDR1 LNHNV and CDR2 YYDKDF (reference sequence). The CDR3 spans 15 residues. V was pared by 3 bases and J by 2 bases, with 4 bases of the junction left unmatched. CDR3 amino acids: CATSSGTVRNQPQHF. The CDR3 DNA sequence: TGTGCCACCAGCAGCGGGACAGTTCGCAATCAGCCCCAGCATTTT. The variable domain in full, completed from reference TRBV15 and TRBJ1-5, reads DAMVIQNPRYQVTQFGKPVTLSCSQTLNHNVMYWYQQKSSQAPKLLFHYYDKDFNNEADTPDNFQSRRPNTSFCFLDIRSPGLGDTAMYLCATSSGTVRNQPQHFGDGTRLSIL.

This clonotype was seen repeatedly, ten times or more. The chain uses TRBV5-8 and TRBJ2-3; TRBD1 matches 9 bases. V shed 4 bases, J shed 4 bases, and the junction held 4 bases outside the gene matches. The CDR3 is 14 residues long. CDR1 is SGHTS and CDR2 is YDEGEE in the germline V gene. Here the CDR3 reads CASSRGQGPDTQYF. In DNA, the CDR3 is TGTGCCAGCAGCCGGGGACAGGGACCAGATACGCAGTATTTT.

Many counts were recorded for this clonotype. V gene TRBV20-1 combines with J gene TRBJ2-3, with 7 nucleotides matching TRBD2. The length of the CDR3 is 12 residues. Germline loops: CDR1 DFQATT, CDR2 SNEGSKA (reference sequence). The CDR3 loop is CSAGASTDTQYF. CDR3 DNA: TGCAGCGCGGGAGCCAGCACAGATACGCAGTATTTT.

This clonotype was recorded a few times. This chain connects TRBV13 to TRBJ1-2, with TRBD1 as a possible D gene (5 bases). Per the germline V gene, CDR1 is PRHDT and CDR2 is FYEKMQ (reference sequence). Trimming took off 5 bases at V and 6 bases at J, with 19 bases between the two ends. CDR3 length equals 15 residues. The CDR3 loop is CASSLPGWGVDGYTF. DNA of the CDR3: TGTGCCAGCAGCCTACCGGGGTGGGGGGTCGATGGCTACACCTTC.

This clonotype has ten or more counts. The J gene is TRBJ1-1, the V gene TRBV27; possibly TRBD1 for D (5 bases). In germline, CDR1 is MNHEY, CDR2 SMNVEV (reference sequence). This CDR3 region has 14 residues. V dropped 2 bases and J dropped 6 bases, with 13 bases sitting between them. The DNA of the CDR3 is TGTGCCAGCAGTTTAATTGGGCAGGGTCCTGAAGCTTTCTTT. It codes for CASSLIGQGPEAFF.

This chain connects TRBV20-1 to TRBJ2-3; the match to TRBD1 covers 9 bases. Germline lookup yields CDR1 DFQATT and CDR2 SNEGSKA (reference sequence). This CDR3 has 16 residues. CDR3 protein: CCFWVPGQGRTDTQYF. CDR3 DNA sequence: TGCTGCTTCTGGGTCCCGGGACAGGGACGCACAGATACGCAGTATTTT.

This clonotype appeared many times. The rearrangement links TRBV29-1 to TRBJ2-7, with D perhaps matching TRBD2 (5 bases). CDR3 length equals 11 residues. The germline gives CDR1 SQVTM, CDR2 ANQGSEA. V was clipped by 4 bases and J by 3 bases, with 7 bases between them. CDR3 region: CSVVEGYEQYF. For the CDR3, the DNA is TGCAGCGTTGTTGAGGGCTACGAGCAGTACTTC.

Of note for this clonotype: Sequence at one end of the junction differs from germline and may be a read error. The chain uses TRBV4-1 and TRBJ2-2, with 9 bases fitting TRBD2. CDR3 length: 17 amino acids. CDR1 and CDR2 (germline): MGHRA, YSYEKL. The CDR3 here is CANSQRPGLASTGELFF. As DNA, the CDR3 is TGCGCCAACAGCCAGAGACCGGGACTAGCCTCGACCGGGGAGCTGTTTTTT.

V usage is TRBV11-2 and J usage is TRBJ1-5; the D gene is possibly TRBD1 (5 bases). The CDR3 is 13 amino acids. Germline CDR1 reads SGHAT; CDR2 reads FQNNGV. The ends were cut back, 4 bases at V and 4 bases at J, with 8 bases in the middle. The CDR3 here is CASSSGPNQPQHF. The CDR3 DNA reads TGTGCCAGCAGCTCGGGACCTAATCAGCCCCAGCATTTT.

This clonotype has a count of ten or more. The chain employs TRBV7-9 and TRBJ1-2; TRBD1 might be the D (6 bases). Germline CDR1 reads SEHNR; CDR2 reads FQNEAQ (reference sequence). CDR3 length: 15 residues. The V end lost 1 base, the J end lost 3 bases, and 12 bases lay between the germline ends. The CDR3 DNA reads TGTGCCAGCAGCTTAGGAGCAGGGGTCGACTATGGCTACACCTTC. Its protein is CASSLGAGVDYGYTF.

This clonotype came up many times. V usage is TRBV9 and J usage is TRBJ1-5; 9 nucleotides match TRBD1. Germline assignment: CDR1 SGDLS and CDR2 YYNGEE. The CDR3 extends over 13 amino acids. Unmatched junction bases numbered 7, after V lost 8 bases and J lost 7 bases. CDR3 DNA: TGTGCCAGTGACAGGGGGGATGGACAGCCCCAGCATTTT. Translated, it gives CASDRGDGQPQHF.

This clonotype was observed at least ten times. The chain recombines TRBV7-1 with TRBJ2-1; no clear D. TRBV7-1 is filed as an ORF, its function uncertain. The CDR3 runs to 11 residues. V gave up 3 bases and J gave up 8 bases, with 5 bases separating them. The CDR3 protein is CASSSEYEQFF. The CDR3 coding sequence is TGTGCCAGCAGCTCTGAGTATGAGCAGTTCTTC.

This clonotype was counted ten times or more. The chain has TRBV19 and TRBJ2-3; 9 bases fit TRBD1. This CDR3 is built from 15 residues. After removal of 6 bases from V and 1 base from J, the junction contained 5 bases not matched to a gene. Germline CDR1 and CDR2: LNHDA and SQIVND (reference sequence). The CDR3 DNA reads TGTGCCAGTAGGAACAGGGGGCAAGGCACAGATACGCAGTATTTT. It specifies CASRNRGQGTDTQYF.

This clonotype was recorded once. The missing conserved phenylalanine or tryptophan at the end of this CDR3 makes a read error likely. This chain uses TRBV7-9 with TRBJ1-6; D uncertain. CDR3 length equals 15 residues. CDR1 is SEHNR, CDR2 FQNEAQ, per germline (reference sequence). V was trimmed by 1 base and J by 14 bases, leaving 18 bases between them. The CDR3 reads CASSLGGTQTSALHV. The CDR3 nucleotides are TGTGCCAGCAGCTTAGGCGGAACCCAAACCTCGGCCCTCCACGTT.

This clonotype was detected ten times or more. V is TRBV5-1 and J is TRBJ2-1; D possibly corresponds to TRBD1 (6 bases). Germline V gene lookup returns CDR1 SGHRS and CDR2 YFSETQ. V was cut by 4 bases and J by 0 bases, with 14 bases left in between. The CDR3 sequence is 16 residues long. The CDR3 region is CASSARDKSSYNEQFF. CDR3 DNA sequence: TGCGCCAGCAGCGCTAGGGACAAGAGCTCCTACAATGAGCAGTTCTTC.

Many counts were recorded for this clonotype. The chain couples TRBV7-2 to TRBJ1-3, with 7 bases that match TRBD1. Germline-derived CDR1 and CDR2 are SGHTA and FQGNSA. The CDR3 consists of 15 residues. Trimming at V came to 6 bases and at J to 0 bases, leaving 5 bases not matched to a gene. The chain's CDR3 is CASRGGQLSGNTIYF. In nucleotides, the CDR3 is TGTGCCAGCAGGGGGGGACAGCTCTCTGGAAACACCATATATTTT.

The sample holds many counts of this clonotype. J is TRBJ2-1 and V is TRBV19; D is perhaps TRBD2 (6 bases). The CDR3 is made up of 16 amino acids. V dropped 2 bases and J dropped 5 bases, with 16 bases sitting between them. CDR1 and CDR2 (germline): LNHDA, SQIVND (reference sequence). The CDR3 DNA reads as TGTGCCAGTAGTATAAAGGCTGTAGGACTAAACAATGAGCAGTTCTTC. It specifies CASSIKAVGLNNEQFF. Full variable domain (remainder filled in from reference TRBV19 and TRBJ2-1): DGGITQSPKYLFRKEGQNVTLSCEQNLNHDAMYWYRQDPGQGLRLIYYSQIVNDFQKGDIAEGYSVSREKKESFPLTVTSAQKNPTAFYLCASSIKAVGLNNEQFFGPGTRLTVL.

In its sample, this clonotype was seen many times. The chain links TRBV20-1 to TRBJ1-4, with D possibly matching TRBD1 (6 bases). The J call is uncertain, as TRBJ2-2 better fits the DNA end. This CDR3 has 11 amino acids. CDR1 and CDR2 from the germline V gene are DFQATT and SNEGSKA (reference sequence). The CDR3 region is CSADPGQELFF. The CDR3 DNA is TGCAGTGCGGACCCGGGACAGGAGCTGTTTTTT.